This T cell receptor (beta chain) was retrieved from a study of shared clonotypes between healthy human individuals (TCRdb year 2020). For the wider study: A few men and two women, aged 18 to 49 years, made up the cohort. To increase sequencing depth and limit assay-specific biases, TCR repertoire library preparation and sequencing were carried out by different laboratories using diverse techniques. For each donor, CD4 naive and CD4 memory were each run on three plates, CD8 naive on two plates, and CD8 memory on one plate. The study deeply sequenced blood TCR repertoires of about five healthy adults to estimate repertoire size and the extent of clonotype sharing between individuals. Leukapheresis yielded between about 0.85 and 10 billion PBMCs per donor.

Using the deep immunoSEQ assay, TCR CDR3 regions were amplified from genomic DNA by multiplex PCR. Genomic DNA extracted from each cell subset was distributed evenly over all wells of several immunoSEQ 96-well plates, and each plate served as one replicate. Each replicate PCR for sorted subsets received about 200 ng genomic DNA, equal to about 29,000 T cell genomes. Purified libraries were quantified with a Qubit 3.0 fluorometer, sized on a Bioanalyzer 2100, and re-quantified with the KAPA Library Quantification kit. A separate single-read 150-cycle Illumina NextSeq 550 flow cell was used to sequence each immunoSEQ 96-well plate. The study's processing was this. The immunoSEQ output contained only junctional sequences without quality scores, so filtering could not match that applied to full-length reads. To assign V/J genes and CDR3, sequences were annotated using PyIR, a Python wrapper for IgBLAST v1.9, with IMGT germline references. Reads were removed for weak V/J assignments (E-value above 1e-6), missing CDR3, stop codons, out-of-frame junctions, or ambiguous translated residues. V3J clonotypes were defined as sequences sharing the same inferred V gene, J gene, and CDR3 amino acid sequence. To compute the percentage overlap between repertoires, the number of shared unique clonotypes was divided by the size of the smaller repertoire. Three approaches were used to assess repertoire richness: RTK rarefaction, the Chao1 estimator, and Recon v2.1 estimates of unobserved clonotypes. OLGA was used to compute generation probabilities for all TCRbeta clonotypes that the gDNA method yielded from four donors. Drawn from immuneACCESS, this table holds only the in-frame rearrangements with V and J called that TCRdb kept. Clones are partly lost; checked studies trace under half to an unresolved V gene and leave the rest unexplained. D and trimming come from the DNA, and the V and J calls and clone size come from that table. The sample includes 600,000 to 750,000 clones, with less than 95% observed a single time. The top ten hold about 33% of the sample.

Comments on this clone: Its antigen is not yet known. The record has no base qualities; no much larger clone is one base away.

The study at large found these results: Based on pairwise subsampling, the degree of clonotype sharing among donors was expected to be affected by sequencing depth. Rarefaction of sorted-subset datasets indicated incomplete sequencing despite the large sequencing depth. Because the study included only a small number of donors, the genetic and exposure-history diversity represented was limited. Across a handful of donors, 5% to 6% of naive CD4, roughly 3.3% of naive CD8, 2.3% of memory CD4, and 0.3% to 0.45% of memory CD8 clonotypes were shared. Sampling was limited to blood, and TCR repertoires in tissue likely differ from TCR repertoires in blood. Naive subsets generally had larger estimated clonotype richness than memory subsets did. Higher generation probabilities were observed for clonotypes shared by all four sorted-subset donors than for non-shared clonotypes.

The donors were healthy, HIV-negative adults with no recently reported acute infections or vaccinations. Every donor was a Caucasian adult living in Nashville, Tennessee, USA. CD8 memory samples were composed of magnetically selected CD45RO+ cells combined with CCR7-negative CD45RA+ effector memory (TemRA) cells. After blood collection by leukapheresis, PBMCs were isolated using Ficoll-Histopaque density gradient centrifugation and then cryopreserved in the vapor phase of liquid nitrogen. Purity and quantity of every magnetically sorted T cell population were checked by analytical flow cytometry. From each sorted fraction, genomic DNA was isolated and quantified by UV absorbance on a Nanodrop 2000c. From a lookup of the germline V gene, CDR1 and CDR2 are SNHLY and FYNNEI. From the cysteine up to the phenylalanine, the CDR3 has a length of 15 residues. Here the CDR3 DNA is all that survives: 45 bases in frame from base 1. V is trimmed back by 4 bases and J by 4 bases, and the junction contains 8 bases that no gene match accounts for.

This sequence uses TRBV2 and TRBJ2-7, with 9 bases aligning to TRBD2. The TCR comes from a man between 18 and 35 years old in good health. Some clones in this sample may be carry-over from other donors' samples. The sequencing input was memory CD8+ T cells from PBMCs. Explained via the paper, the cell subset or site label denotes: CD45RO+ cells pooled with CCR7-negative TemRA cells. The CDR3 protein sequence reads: CASSVDAGGEYEQYF. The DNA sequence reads TGTGCCAGCAGTGTGGACGCGGGAGGGGAATACGAGCAGTACTTC.